Presented here are 14 T cell receptor beta chains from one specimen sequenced in a study of regulatory T cells in long-lasting Graves disease. This sample's time point: persistent/refractory GD, antithyroid drugs over 5 years with positive TRAb. The TCR library was prepared using RNA isolated from PBMCs. HTBI primers from iRepertoire and Arm-PCR of CDR3 regions yielded the TCR beta libraries. TCRdb fed the multiplex PCR reads into MiXCR, producing one record per CDR3 protein. The sample carries about 470,000 distinct CDR3 sequences, around 21% recorded once. The sequencing used peripheral blood mononuclear cells (PBMCs), collected when the disease was refractory, from a patient treated with antithyroid drugs. These receptors originate from a female donor with Graves disease.

This clonotype was detected many times. The CDR3 loop reads CASSLMGGEQYF. Here the CDR3 DNA reads TGTGCCAGCAGCTTAATGGGCGGCGAGCAGTACTTC. The rearrangement joins TRBV12-3 or TRBV12-4 to TRBJ2-7, with D unclear. Trimming removed 6 bases at V and 6 bases at J, with 12 bases between. This CDR3 spans 12 amino acids.

The rearrangement uses TRBV10-3 and TRBJ2-2; D possibly corresponds to TRBD2 (5 bases). V lost 9 bases and J 5 bases, leaving 10 bases between the germline ends. This CDR3 is built from 12 residues. Germline CDR1 is ENHRY and CDR2 is SYGVKD. In nucleotides, the CDR3 is TGTGCCATGCTTACTAGAACCGGGGAGCTGTTTTTT. This sequence encodes CAMLTRTGELFF.

Many counts were recorded for this clonotype. This sequence joins TRBV5-4 and TRBJ2-5; 10 bases fit TRBD1. Germline CDR1 SGHNT, CDR2 YYREEE (reference sequence). The V gene end was trimmed by 4 bases and the J gene end by 6 bases; junction bases not matched to a gene: 6. There are 14 residues in the CDR3. CDR3 in amino acids: CASSTTGGVKTQYF. DNA for the CDR3: TGTGCCAGCAGCACGACAGGGGGCGTGAAGACCCAGTACTTC. The variable domain in full, completed from reference TRBV5-4 and TRBJ2-5, reads ETGVTQSPTHLIKTRGQQVTLRCSSQSGHNTVSWYQQALGQGPQFIFQYYREEENGRGNFPPRFSGLQFPNYSSELNVNALELDDSALYLCASSTTGGVKTQYFGPGTRLLVL.

This clonotype was counted at least ten times. The CDR3 loop reads CSVVSQANTEAFF. The CDR3 nucleotides are TGCAGCGTTGTGTCACAAGCAAACACTGAAGCTTTCTTT. This chain links TRBV29-1 with TRBJ1-1; no clear D. CDR3 size: 13 residues. Trimming took 4 bases from V and 2 from J, leaving 11 bases between them. Per germline, CDR1 SQVTM and CDR2 ANQGSEA.

This clonotype was observed at least ten times. This chain joins TRBV2 and TRBJ1-2, with a tentative D call TRBD1 (6 bases). CDR1 is SNHLY, CDR2 FYNNEI, per germline. This CDR3 is 17 amino acids long. The germline V and J ends were trimmed by 1 base and 2 bases, with 17 bases remaining between them. The CDR3 loop is CASSEVPWGGSNYGYTF. The CDR3 DNA reads TGTGCCAGCAGTGAAGTACCCTGGGGGGGCTCGAACTATGGCTACACCTTC.

This clonotype has more than one count but fewer than ten. The rearrangement links TRBV20-1 to TRBJ2-7; D ambiguous. Trimming removed 3 bases at V and 5 bases at J, with 5 bases between. The CDR3 totals 10 residues. Germline lookup yields CDR1 DFQATT and CDR2 SNEGSKA (reference sequence). CDR3 region: CSASEDEQYF. CDR3 coding DNA: TGCAGTGCTAGCGAGGACGAGCAGTACTTC.

The sample holds a few counts of this clonotype. The chain employs TRBV5-1 and TRBJ2-2, with 11 bases that match TRBD2. The V and J ends lost 5 bases and 6 bases, in that order; junction bases with no gene match: 12. Germline-derived CDR1 and CDR2 are SGHRS and YFSETQ. The CDR3 loop spans 17 amino acids. Here the CDR3 reads CASSLATSGIVSGELFF. CDR3 nucleotide sequence: TGCGCCAGCAGTTTAGCGACTAGCGGGATTGTTTCCGGGGAGCTGTTTTTT.

There are many counts of this clonotype. V gene TRBV30 combines with J gene TRBJ1-4, with a tentative D call TRBD1 (6 bases). Germline lookup yields CDR1 GTSNPN and CDR2 SVGIG (reference sequence). Trimming removed 4 bases at V and 10 bases at J, with 19 bases between. The CDR3 has 14 amino acids. CDR3 bases: TGTGCCTGGACCATCAAGGGGGGCCGTGGAAAACTGTTTTTT. This codes for CAWTIKGGRGKLFF.

The sample holds many counts of this clonotype. The chain couples TRBV6-5 to TRBJ2-7; 10 bases line up with TRBD2. Germline values: CDR1 MNHEY, CDR2 SVGAGI. CDR3 length: 17 residues. V was pared by 0 bases and J by 0 bases, with 5 bases of the junction left unmatched. The chain's CDR3 is CASSYSRLAGDSYEQYF. The CDR3, as DNA: TGTGCCAGCAGTTACTCGCGGCTAGCGGGAGACTCCTACGAGCAGTACTTC.

This clonotype was found a few times. The CDR3 DNA reads TGTGCCAGCAGCAATCGGGCGGTGTCGGGACTAGCGGATTTAGCCAAAAACATTCAGTACTTC. Translation: CASSNRAVSGLADLAKNIQYF. V and J are TRBV7-8 and TRBJ2-4; 11 positions match TRBD2. CDR3 length equals 21 residues. The germline gives CDR1 SGHVS, CDR2 FQNEAQ. J gave up 0 bases and V 5 bases, and 18 bases lay outside the gene matches.

In this sample, this clonotype turned up a few times. The chain combines TRBV4-3 with TRBJ2-2; 9 bases fit TRBD2. Per the germline V gene, CDR1 is LGHNA and CDR2 is YSLEER. There are 17 residues in the CDR3. Unmatched junction bases numbered 11, after V lost 3 bases and J lost 6 bases. The CDR3 DNA reads TGCGCCAGCAGCCACTTTAGCGGGAGCGGGTACGCCGGGGAGCTGTTTTTT. Its protein is CASSHFSGSGYAGELFF.

As to this clonotype: This may come from a read error, since a much larger clone is one base off. The chain employs TRBV14 and TRBJ2-5; D ambiguous. V dropped 0 bases and J dropped 6 bases, with 5 bases sitting between them. CDR1 SGHDN and CDR2 FVKESK come from the germline V gene. The CDR3 runs 12 residues. CDR3 sequence (DNA): TGTGCCAGCAGCCAAGACAGACAGACCCAGTACTTC. This sequence encodes CASSQDRQTQYF.

This clonotype was seen many times. The chain carries TRBV28 and TRBJ2-7; 8 nucleotides match TRBD2. After removal of 5 bases from V and 1 base from J, the junction contained 4 bases not matched to a gene. This CDR3 is built from 14 residues. Germline V gene lookup returns CDR1 MDHEN and CDR2 SYDVKM. The CDR3 region is CASSHGLASYEQYF. CDR3 DNA sequence: TGTGCCAGCAGTCACGGACTAGCATCCTACGAGCAGTACTTC.

This clonotype was recorded once. It may be a read error: a sequence one base away is much more abundant. V is TRBV7-2 and J is TRBJ1-2; no clear D. The CDR3 extends over 14 amino acids. Germline-derived CDR1 and CDR2 are SGHTA and FQGNSA. CDR3 protein: CASASGLGDYGYAF. The CDR3, as DNA: TGTGCCAGCGCATCCGGGCTAGGAGACTATGGCTACGCCTTC.